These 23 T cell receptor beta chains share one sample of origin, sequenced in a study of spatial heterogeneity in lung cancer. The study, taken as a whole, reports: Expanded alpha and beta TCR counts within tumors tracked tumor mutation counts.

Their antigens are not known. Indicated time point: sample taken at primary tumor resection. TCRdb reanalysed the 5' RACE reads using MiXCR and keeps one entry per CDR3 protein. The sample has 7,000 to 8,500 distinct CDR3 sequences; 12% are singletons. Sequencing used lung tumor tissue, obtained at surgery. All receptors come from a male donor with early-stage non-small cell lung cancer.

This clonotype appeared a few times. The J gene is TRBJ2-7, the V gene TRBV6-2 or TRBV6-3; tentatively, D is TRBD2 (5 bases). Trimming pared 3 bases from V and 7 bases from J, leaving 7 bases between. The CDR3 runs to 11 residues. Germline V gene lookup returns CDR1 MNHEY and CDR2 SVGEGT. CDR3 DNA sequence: TGTGCCAGCAGTTATGAGCGGGAGCAGTACTTC. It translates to CASSYEREQYF.

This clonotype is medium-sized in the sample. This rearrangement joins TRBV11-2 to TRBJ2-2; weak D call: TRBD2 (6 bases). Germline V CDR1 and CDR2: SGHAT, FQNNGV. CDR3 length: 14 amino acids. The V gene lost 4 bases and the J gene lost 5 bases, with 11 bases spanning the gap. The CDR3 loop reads CASSWRDLTGELFF. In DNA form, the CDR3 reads TGTGCCAGCAGCTGGCGGGACTTGACCGGGGAGCTGTTTTTT.

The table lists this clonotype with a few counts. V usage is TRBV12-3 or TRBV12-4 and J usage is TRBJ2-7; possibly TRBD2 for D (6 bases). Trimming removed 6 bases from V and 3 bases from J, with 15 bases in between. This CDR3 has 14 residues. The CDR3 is CASRGSGRYYEQYF. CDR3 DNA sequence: TGTGCCAGCAGGGGATCCGGGAGATACTACGAGCAGTACTTC.

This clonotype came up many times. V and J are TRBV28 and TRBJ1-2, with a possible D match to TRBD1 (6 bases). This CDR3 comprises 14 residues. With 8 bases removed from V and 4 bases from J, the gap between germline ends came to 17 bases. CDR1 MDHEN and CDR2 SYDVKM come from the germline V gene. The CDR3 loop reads CASRSTGRPYGYTF. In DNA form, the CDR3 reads TGTGCCAGCCGATCGACAGGTCGCCCCTATGGCTACACCTTC.

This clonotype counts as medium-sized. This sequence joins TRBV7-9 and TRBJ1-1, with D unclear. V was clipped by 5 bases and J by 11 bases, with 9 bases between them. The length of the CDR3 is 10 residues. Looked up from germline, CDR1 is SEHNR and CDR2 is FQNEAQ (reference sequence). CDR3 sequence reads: CASSVDRAFF. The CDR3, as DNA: TGTGCCAGCAGCGTGGATCGGGCTTTCTTT. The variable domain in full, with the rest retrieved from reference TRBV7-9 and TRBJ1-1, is DTGVSQNPRHKITKRGQNVTFRCDPISEHNRLYWYRQTLGQGPEFLTYFQNEAQLEKSRLLSDRFSAERPKGSFSTLEIQRTEQGDSAMYLCASSVDRAFFGQGTRLTVV.

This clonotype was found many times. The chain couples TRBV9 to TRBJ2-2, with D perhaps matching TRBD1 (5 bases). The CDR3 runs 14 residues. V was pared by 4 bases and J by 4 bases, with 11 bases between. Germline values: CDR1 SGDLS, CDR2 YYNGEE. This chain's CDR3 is CASSPTTATGELFF. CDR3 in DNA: TGTGCCAGCAGCCCAACGACAGCCACCGGGGAGCTGTTTTTT. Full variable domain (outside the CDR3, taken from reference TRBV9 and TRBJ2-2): DSGVTQTPKHLITATGQRVTLRCSPRSGDLSVYWYQQSLDQGLQFLIQYYNGEERAKGNILERFSAQQFPDLHSELNLSSLELGDSALYFCASSPTTATGELFFGEGSRLTVL.

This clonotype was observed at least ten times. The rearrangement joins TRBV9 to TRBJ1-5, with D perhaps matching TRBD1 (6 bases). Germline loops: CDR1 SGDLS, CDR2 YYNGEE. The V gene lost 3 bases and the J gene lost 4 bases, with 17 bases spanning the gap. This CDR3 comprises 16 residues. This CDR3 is CASSGGGGPDNQPQHF. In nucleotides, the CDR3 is TGTGCCAGCAGCGGAGGGGGAGGTCCAGATAATCAGCCCCAGCATTTT.

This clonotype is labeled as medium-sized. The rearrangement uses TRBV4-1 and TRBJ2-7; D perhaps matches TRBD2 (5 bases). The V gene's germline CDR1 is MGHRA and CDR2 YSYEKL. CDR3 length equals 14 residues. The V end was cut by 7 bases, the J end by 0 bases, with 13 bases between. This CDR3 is CASKNGVNSYEQYF. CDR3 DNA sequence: TGCGCCAGCAAAAACGGGGTGAACTCCTACGAGCAGTACTTC.

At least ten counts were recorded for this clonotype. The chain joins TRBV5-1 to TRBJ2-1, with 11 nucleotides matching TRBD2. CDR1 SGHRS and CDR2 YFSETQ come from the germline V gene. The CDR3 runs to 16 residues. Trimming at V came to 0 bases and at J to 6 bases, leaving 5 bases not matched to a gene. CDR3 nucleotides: TGCGCCAGCAGCTTGGGACTAGCGGGATTCGCCAATGAGCAGTTCTTC. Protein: CASSLGLAGFANEQFF. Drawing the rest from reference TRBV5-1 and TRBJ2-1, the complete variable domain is KAGVTQTPRYLIKTRGQQVTLSCSPISGHRSVSWYQQTPGQGLQFLFEYFSETQRNKGNFPGRFSGRQFSNSRSEMNVSTLELGDSALYLCASSLGLAGFANEQFFGPGTRLTVL.

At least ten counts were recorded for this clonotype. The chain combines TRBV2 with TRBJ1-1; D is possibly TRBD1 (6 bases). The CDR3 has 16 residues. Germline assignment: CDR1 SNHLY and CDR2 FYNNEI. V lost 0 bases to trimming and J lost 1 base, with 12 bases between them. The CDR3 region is CASSEAWGGRNTEAFF. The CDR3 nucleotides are TGTGCCAGCAGTGAAGCATGGGGGGGCCGGAACACTGAAGCTTTCTTT.

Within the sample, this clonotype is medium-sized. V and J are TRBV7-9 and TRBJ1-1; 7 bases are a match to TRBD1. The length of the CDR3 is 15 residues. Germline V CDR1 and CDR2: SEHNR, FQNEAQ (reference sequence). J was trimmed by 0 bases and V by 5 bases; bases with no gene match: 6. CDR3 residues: CASSRDSNMNTEAFF. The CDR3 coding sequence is TGTGCCAGCAGCCGGGACAGTAACATGAACACTGAAGCTTTCTTT.

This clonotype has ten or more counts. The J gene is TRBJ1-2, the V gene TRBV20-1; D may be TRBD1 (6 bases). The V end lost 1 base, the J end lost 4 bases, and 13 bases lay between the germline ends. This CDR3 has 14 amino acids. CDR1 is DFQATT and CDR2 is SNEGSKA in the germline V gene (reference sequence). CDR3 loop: CSARGGGRLYGYTF. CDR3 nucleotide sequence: TGCAGTGCTAGAGGTGGGGGGCGCCTCTATGGCTACACCTTC.

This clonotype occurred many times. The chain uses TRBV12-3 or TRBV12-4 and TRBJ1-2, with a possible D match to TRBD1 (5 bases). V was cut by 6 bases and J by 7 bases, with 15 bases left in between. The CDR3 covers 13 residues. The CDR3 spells CASSSGLPAGYTF. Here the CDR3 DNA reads TGTGCCAGCAGCTCGGGACTACCCGCTGGCTACACCTTC.

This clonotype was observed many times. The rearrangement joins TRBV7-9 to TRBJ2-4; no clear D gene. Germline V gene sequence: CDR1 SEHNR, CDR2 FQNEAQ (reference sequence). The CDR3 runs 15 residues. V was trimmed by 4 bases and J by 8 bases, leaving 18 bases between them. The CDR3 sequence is CASSSAGESVDIQYF. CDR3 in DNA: TGTGCCAGCAGCTCCGCCGGAGAATCAGTTGACATTCAGTACTTC.

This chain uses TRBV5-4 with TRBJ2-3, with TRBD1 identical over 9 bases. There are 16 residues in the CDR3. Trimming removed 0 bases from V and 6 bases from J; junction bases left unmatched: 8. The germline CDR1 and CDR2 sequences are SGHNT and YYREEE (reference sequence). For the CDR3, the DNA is TGTGCCAGCAGCTTGGGAACAGGGGGCACGGCGGATACGCAGTATTTT. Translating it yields CASSLGTGGTADTQYF.

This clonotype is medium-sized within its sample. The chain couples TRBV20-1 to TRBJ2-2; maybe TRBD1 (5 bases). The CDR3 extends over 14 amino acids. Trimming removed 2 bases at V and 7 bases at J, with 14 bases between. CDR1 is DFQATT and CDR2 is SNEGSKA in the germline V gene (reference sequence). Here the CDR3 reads CSARRARADGELFF. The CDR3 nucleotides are TGCAGTGCTAGACGGGCCAGGGCAGACGGGGAGCTGTTTTTT.

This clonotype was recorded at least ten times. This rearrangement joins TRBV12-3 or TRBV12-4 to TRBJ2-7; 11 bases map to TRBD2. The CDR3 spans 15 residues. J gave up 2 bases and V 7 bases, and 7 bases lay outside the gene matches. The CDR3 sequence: CASKLRLAGPYEQYF. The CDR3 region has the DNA TGTGCCAGCAAGCTACGACTAGCGGGACCCTACGAGCAGTACTTC.

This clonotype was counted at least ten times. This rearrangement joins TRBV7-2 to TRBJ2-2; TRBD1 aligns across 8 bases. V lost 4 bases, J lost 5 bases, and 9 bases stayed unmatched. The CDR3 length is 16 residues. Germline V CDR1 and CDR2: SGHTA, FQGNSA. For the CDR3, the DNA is TGTGCCAGCAGCTGGGCCGGGACAGGAGTTACCGGGGAGCTGTTTTTT. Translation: CASSWAGTGVTGELFF.

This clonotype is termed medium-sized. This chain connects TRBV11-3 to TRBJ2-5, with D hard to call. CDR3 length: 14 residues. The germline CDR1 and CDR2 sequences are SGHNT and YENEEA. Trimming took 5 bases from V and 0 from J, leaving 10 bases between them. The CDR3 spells CASSVGPNQETQYF. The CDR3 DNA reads TGTGCCAGCAGCGTAGGACCCAACCAAGAGACCCAGTACTTC.

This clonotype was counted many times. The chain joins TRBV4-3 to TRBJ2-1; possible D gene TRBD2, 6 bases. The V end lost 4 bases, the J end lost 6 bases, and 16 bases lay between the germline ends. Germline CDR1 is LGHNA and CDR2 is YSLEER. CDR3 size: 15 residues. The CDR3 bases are TGCGCCAGCAGCCGGGCCCGGGGGACCCTCAATGAGCAGTTCTTC. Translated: CASSRARGTLNEQFF.

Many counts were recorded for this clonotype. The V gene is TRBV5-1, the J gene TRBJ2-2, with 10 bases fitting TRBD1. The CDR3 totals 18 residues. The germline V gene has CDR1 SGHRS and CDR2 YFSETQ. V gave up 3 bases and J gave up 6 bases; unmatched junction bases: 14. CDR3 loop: CASSYTPGSGTGAGELFF. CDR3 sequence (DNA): TGCGCCAGCAGCTACACACCCGGATCCGGGACAGGGGCCGGGGAGCTGTTTTTT.

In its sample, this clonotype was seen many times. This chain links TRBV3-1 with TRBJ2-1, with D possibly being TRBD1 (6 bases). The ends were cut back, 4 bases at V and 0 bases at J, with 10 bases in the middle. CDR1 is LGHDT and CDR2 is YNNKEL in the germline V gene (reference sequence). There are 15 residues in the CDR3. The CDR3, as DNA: TGTGCCAGCAGCCCTAGACAGGACTCCTACAATGAGCAGTTCTTC. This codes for CASSPRQDSYNEQFF.

Here the CDR3 reads CASSFLTNTGETQYF. DNA for the CDR3: TGCGCCAGCAGCTTCTTGACGAACACGGGCGAGACCCAGTACTTC. J is TRBJ2-5 and V is TRBV5-1; no clear D. Trimming took off 2 bases at V and 5 bases at J, with 16 bases between the two ends. Germline assignment: CDR1 SGHRS and CDR2 YFSETQ. This CDR3 spans 15 amino acids.